This T cell receptor beta chain appears in the sequencing data of a study of lymphopenia after photon versus proton radiotherapy. Findings and caveats of the study: Photon-treated patients lost naive T cells and TCR diversity; proton-treated stayed stable.

About this clone itself: Its antigen is not known.

Germline V gene lookup returns CDR1 DFQATT and CDR2 SNEGSKA (reference sequence). Between the trimmed V and J ends, which lost 4 bases and 10 bases, there was a span of 14 bases. This CDR3 has 11 residues. Profiling relied on immunoSEQ multiplex PCR, and the TCRdb table lists in-frame clones only, not all of them. The table shows over 40,000 clones, with approximately 92% occurring only once. The specimen comprised peripheral blood, sampled from a patient treated with photon-based radiotherapy. The receptor was isolated from a woman aged 40 to 50 with cholangiocarcinoma. The chain combines TRBV20-1 with TRBJ2-7; no definite D call. CDR3 residues: CSATADGRQYF. The CDR3 DNA reads TGCAGTGCTACCGCGGACGGCCGACAGTACTTC.